This T cell receptor (beta chain) was sequenced for a study of shared clonotypes between healthy human individuals (dated by TCRdb to about 2020). Looking at the study overall: A couple of women and three men aged 18 to 49 years were included in the cohort. Leukapheresis yielded between about 0.94 and 8.9 billion PBMCs per donor. For each donor, CD4 naive and CD4 memory were each given three plates, CD8 naive was given two plates, and CD8 memory was given one plate. To increase sequencing depth and limit assay-specific biases, TCR repertoire library preparation and sequencing were carried out by different laboratories using diverse techniques. The study deeply sequenced blood TCR repertoires of five healthy adults to estimate repertoire size and the extent of clonotype sharing between individuals. Results and caveats for the whole study, not just this receptor: Pairwise subsampling led to the expectation that sequencing depth would affect the degree of clonotype sharing among donors. Sampling was limited to blood, and TCR repertoires in tissue likely differ from TCR repertoires in blood. Rarefaction of sorted-subset datasets indicated incomplete sequencing despite the large sequencing depth. The genetic and exposure-history diversity represented was limited by the small number of donors. About 5% of naive CD4, 3% to 3.5% of naive CD8, 2.3% of memory CD4, and 0.4% of memory CD8 clonotypes were shared across several donors. Clonotypes shared by all four sorted-subset donors showed higher generation probabilities than non-shared clonotypes. Estimated clonotype richness was generally larger for naive than for memory subsets.

Trimmed from V: 4 bases; trimmed from J: 4 bases; junction bases lacking a gene match: 6. As encoded in the germline V gene, CDR1 is LGHNA while CDR2 is YSLEER. The CDR3 starts with the cysteine, ends with the phenylalanine, and has 15 residues. Just the 45-base CDR3 DNA is kept, in frame starting at base 1. Using the deep immunoSEQ assay, multiplex PCR amplified TCR CDR3 regions from genomic DNA. For each cell subset, the extracted genomic DNA was distributed evenly across all wells of several immunoSEQ 96-well plates, and each plate served as one replicate. For sorted subsets, 150 to 250 ng of genomic DNA, equivalent to around 29,000 T cell genomes, went into each replicate PCR. Purified libraries were measured with a Qubit 3.0 fluorometer, size-checked on a Bioanalyzer 2100, and measured again with the KAPA Library Quantification kit. Every immunoSEQ 96-well plate was sequenced on a dedicated single-read 150-cycle Illumina NextSeq 550 flow cell. Turning to the authors' computational methods: Because the immunoSEQ output included only junctional sequences and no quality scores, the filtering could not be the same as the filtering used for full-length reads. Sequences were annotated with PyIR, a Python wrapper for IgBLAST v1.9, and V/J genes and CDR3 were assigned using IMGT germline references. Reads were removed for weak V/J assignments (E-value above 1e-6), missing CDR3, stop codons, out-of-frame junctions, or ambiguous translated residues. V3J clonotypes were defined by identical inferred V gene, J gene, and CDR3 amino acid sequence. The percentage overlap between two repertoires was calculated by dividing the number of shared unique clonotypes by the size of the smaller repertoire. Repertoire richness was assessed with RTK rarefaction, the Chao1 estimator, and Recon v2.1 estimates of unobserved clonotypes. For all TCRbeta clonotypes obtained by the gDNA method from four donors, generation probabilities were computed with OLGA. TCRdb holds this immuneACCESS table with in-frame rearrangements only. Some clones are missing; in checked studies, unresolved V genes explain under half, and the rest has no known cause. V and J calls and clone size come straight from that table; D and trimming were deduced from the DNA. In this sample the table shows 900,000 to 1,200,000 clones, about four fifths of which occur a single time. 0.5% to 0.65% of the sample is in the top ten clones.

Healthy HIV-negative adults with no recently reported acute infections or vaccinations were included as donors. All donors were Caucasian adults living in Nashville, Tennessee, USA. CD4+ T cells were enriched by magnetic negative selection; naive cells were then positively selected on CD45RA, and the negative fraction formed the memory subset. Blood was collected by leukapheresis, and PBMCs were isolated by Ficoll-Histopaque density gradient centrifugation and then cryopreserved in liquid nitrogen vapor phase. Analytical flow cytometry was used to check the purity and quantity of each magnetically sorted T cell population. Genomic DNA was isolated from every sorted fraction and measured by UV absorbance on a Nanodrop 2000c. Remarks on this clone: Its antigen is currently not known. No base quality values were provided; no much bigger clone lies one nucleotide off.

Here the chain combines TRBV4-3 and TRBJ2-1, with TRBD2 identical over 8 junction bases. The TCR comes from a man in his late teens or twenties in good health. Some clones in this sample may be carry-over from other donors' samples. Sequenced input: memory CD4+ T cells from PBMCs. The cell subset or site label, read with the paper, signifies: CD45RA-negative fraction. The DNA is TGCGCCAGCAGCCGCGGACTAGCAGAGTACAATGAGCAGTTCTTC. Translated, it gives CASSRGLAEYNEQFF.